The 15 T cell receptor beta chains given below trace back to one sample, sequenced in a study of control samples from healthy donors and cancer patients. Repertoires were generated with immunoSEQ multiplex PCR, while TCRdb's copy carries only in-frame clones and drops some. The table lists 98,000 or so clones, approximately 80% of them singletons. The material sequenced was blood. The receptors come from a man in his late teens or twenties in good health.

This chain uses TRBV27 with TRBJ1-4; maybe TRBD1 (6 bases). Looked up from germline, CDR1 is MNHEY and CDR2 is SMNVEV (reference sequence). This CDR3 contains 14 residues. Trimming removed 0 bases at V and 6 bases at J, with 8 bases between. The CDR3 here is CASSLSGADEKLFF. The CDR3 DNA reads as TGTGCCAGCAGTTTATCGGGGGCTGATGAAAAACTGTTTTTT.

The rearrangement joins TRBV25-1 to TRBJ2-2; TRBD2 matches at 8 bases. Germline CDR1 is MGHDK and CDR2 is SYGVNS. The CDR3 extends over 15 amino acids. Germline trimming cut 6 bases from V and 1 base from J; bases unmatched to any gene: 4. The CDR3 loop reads CASSDGGGNTGELFF. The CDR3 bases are TGTGCCAGCAGCGACGGGGGGGGGAACACCGGGGAGCTGTTTTTT.

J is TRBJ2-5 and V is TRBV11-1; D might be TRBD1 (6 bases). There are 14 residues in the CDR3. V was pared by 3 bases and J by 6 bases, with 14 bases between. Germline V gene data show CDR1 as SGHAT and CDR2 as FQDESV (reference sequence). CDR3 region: CASSFRRTEKTQYF. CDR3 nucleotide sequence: TGTGCCAGCAGCTTCCGACGGACAGAGAAGACCCAGTACTTC.

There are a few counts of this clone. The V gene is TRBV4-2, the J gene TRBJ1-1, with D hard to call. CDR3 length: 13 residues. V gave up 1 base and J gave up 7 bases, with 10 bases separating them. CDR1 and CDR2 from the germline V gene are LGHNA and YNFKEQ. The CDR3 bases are TGTGCCAGCAGCCAAGGATCGGGTCTTGAAGCTTTCTTT. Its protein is CASSQGSGLEAFF.

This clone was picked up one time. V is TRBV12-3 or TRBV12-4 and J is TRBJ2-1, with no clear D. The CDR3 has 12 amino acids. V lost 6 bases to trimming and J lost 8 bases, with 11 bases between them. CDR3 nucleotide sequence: TGTGCCAGCAGACCTTCCGGGTATGAGCAGTTCTTC. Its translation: CASRPSGYEQFF.

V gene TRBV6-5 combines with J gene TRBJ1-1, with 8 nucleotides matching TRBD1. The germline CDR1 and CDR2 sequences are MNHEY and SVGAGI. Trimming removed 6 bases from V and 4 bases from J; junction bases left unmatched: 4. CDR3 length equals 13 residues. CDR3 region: CASSNTGGTEAFF. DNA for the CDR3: TGTGCCAGCAGCAATACAGGGGGCACTGAAGCTTTCTTT.

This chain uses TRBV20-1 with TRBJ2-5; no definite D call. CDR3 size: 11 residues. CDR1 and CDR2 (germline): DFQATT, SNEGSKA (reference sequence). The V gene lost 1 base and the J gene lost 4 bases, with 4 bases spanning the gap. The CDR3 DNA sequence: TGCAGTGCTAGAGTAGGAGAGACCCAGTACTTC. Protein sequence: CSARVGETQYF.

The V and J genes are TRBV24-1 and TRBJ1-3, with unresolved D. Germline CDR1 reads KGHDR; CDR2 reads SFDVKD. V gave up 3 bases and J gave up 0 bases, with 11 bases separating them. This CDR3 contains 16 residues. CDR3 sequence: CATSDPDGDSGNTIYF. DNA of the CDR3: TGTGCCACCAGTGATCCGGACGGAGACTCTGGAAACACCATATATTTT.

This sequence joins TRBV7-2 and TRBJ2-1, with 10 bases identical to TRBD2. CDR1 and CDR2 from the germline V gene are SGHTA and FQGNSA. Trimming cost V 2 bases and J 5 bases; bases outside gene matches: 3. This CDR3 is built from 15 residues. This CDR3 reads CASSLRLAGDNEQFF. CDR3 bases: TGTGCCAGCAGCTTACGCCTAGCGGGGGACAATGAGCAGTTCTTC. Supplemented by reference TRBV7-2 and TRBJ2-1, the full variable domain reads GAGVSQSPSNKVTEKGKDVELRCDPISGHTALYWYRQSLGQGLEFLIYFQGNSAPDKSGLPSDRFSAERTGGSVSTLTIQRTQQEDSAVYLCASSLRLAGDNEQFFGPGTRLTVL.

The CDR3 protein is CATSDYNRASTGANVLTF. For the CDR3, the DNA is TGTGCCACCAGTGATTATAACAGGGCTAGTACTGGGGCCAACGTCCTGACTTTC. The gene calls are TRBV24-1 and TRBJ2-6, with D possibly TRBD1 on 6 matching bases. This CDR3 contains 18 residues. The V end was cut by 2 bases, the J end by 2 bases, with 15 bases between. Germline V gene data show CDR1 as KGHDR and CDR2 as SFDVKD.

CDR3 residues: CASSQLNQGRNYGYTF. The CDR3 nucleotides read TGTGCCAGCAGCCAACTCAACCAGGGTAGAAACTATGGCTACACCTTC. The gene calls are TRBV4-2 and TRBJ1-2, with D possibly TRBD1 on 5 matching bases. V was trimmed by 2 bases and J by 2 bases, leaving 15 bases between them. This CDR3 contains 16 residues. The germline V gene encodes CDR1 LGHNA and CDR2 YNFKEQ.

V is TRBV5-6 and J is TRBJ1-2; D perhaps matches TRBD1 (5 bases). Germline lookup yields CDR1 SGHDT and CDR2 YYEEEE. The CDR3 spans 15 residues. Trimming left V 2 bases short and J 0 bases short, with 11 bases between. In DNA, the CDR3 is TGTGCCAGCAGCTTAAGCAGGGAACCTAACTATGGCTACACCTTC. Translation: CASSLSREPNYGYTF.

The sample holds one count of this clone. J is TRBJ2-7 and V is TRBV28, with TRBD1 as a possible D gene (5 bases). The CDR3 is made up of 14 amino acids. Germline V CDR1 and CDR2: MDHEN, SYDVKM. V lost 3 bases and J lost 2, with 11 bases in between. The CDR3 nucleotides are TGTGCCAGCAGTTTCCCCAGGGTTCCCTACGAGCAGTACTTC. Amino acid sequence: CASSFPRVPYEQYF. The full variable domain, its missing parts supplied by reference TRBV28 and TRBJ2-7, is DVKVTQSSRYLVKRTGEKVFLECVQDMDHENMFWYRQDPGLGLRLIYFSYDVKMKEKGDIPEGYSVSREKKERFSLILESASTNQTSMYLCASSFPRVPYEQYFGPGTRLTVT.

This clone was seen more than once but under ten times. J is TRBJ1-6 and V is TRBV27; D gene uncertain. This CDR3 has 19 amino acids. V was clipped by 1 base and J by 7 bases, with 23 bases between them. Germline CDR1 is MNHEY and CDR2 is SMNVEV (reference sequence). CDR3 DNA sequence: TGTGCCAGCAGTTTATATACCGGGTCGGCCTCAACCTTAAATTCACCCCTCCACTTT. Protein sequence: CASSLYTGSASTLNSPLHF.

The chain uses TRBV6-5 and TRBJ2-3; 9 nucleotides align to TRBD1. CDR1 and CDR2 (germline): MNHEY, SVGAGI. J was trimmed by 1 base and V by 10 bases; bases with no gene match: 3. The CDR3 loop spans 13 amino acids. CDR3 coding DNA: TGTGCCATGGGACAGGGTCGCACAGATACGCAGTATTTT. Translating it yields CAMGQGRTDTQYF.